The 22 T cell receptor beta chains presented below share a single source sample, sequenced in a study of tumor and adjacent non-tumor tissue in lung cancer. The library came from three nested PCR rounds adapted from ARM-PCR protocols. TCRdb used MiXCR to reprocess the multiplex PCR reads, holding one entry per CDR3 protein. The sample records over 60,000 distinct CDR3 sequences, around 85% being singletons. This sample's RNA came from whole unsorted tissue. The sequenced sample consisted of lung tumor tissue. The receptors here all came from a woman between 50 and 59 years old with non-small cell lung cancer.

This clonotype was counted a single time. Germline and junction disagree at one end, which may indicate a read error. The chain recombines TRBV10-2 with TRBJ2-1, with D possibly being TRBD2 (5 bases). Germline lookup yields CDR1 WSHSY and CDR2 SAAADI. This CDR3 contains 16 residues. CDR3 nucleotides: TGCGCCAGCACTGAGTCAGTCTCGGGGTTTGGCAATGAGCAGTTCTTC. It is translated as CASTESVSGFGNEQFF.

About this clonotype itself: A junction end diverges from the germline sequence, so it may reflect a read error. The chain combines TRBV5-4 with TRBJ1-1; D is possibly TRBD1 (6 bases). The CDR3 is 17 amino acids. Germline-derived CDR1 and CDR2 are SGHNT and YYREEE (reference sequence). The chain's CDR3 is CASSPPPTGEMNTETFF. The CDR3 DNA follows: TGTGCCAGCAGCCCGCCTCCGACAGGCGAGATGAACACTGAAACTTTCTTT.

Worth noting for this clonotype: A read error may produce the germline difference seen at one junction end. The CDR3 DNA reads as TGTGCCACCAGCCAACCGGGACAGGGGGCTTACGAACAGTACTTC. It encodes CATSQPGQGAYEQYF. This chain connects TRBV6-6 to TRBJ2-7, with TRBD1 identical over 12 bases. CDR1 and CDR2 (germline): MNHNY, SVGAGI (reference sequence). The CDR3 consists of 15 residues.

The chain combines TRBV20-1 with TRBJ2-3; the match to TRBD2 covers 9 bases. CDR1 and CDR2 from the germline V gene are DFQATT and SNEGSKA (reference sequence). The CDR3 sequence is 15 residues long. CDR3 region: CTAPRGRAFLDTQYF. CDR3 nucleotide sequence: TGCACTGCCCCGCGCGGGAGGGCCTTCTTAGATACGCAGTATTTT.

The rearrangement uses TRBV12-3 or TRBV12-4 and TRBJ2-3; D is unresolved. The CDR3 is made up of 14 amino acids. Trimming removed 7 bases at V and 6 bases at J, with 17 bases between. The CDR3 sequence: CASITNPITDTQYF. Written as DNA, the CDR3 is TGTGCCAGCATCACTAACCCGATCACGGATACGCAGTATTTT.

In regard to this clonotype: One end of the junction is discordant with germline, which a read error may explain. The chain links TRBV10-3 to TRBJ2-3; D could derive from TRBD1 or TRBD2 (6 bases each). Looked up from germline, CDR1 is ENHRY and CDR2 is SYGVKD. The CDR3 is made up of 17 amino acids. CDR3 region: CATARGLVGVEADTHYF. As DNA, the CDR3 is TGTGCCACCGCCCGGGGGCTAGTGGGAGTCGAGGCGGATACGCACTATTTT.

The chain employs TRBV4-1 and TRBJ2-7, with D perhaps TRBD1 (6 bases). V gave up 1 base and J gave up 6 bases, with 19 bases separating them. CDR3 length equals 16 residues. The germline gives CDR1 MGHRA, CDR2 YSYEKL. This chain's CDR3 is CASSQVVGTSLREQYF. In nucleotides, the CDR3 is TGCGCCAGCAGCCAAGTAGTCGGGACAAGCCTCCGCGAGCAGTACTTC.

A remark on this clonotype: A junction end diverges from the germline sequence, so it may reflect a read error. The chain is built from TRBV29-1 and TRBJ2-3, with D tentatively TRBD2 (5 bases). The CDR3 is 14 residues long. Germline V gene lookup returns CDR1 SQVTM and CDR2 ANQGSEA. The CDR3 DNA is TGTAGCGTTGTGCGGCACGGGGGCACAGATACGCAGTATTTT. Its protein is CSVVRHGGTDTQYF.

This clonotype has just a few counts. The rearrangement links TRBV9 to TRBJ2-7; 7 bases are shared with TRBD2. The CDR3 loop spans 17 amino acids. Unmatched junction bases numbered 12, after V lost 3 bases and J lost 0 bases. Germline V gene data show CDR1 as SGDLS and CDR2 as YYNGEE. Here the CDR3 reads CASSAGLYQRGSYEQYF. The CDR3 coding sequence is TGTGCCAGCAGCGCGGGACTATACCAGAGGGGCTCCTACGAGCAGTACTTC.

With regard to this clonotype: One end of the junction does not line up with germline, which may come from a read error. The V gene is TRBV6-5, the J gene TRBJ1-6, with 8 positions matching TRBD1. This CDR3 is built from 14 residues. Per germline, CDR1 MNHEY and CDR2 SVGAGI. DNA for the CDR3: TGCGCCAGCATACTTCAGGGGGCCAATTCACCCCTCCACTTT. It specifies CASILQGANSPLHF.

The CDR3 DNA reads as TGTGTCAGTAGCATATCTCCGAGTCCATCCTACGAGCAGTACTTC. Translating it yields CVSSISPSPSYEQYF. The chain links TRBV11-2 to TRBJ2-7; D is unclear. The CDR3 spans 15 residues. Germline CDR1 reads SGHAT; CDR2 reads FQNNGV.

This clonotype has more than one count but fewer than ten. The junction shows a germline mismatch at one end, possibly a read error. This rearrangement joins TRBV11-2 to TRBJ2-3; D is ambiguous. This CDR3 has 11 residues. CDR1 is SGHAT and CDR2 is FQNNGV in the germline V gene. CDR3 residues: CASSYTDTQYF. The DNA for the CDR3 is TGTGCCAGTAGCTATACAGATACGCAGTATTTT.

Worth noting for this clonotype: No conserved phenylalanine or tryptophan is present at the end of the CDR3, so a read error is the likely explanation. This sequence joins TRBV28 and TRBJ2-1, with D possibly being TRBD2 (6 bases). V lost 7 bases and J lost 7, with 20 bases in between. CDR1 and CDR2 from the germline V gene are MDHEN and SYDVKM. This CDR3 is 15 amino acids long. In nucleotides, the CDR3 is TGTGCCAGCACCCCGCGGCGGGATGTAGGGAATGAGCAGTTCATC. It is translated as CASTPRRDVGNEQFI.

This clonotype turned up a few times. The chain links TRBV14 to TRBJ2-7, with D tentatively TRBD1 or TRBD2 (5 bases each). Germline V gene sequence: CDR1 SGHDN, CDR2 FVKESK. Trimming cost V 2 bases and J 4 bases, with 21 bases left between them. The CDR3 sequence is 17 residues long. The CDR3 here is CASSQNHGTENVYEQYF. For the CDR3, the DNA is TGTGCCAGCAGCCAAAATCACGGGACCGAAAATGTTTACGAGCAGTACTTC.

This clonotype was counted a single time. The CDR3 ends on some other residue instead of the conserved phenylalanine or tryptophan, so this is likely a read error. This rearrangement joins TRBV24-1 to TRBJ2-1, with D unresolved. This CDR3 is 16 amino acids long. Germline lookup yields CDR1 KGHDR and CDR2 SFDVKD. CDR3 sequence: CTTSKASSRSYIEQFS. Written as DNA, the CDR3 is TGTACCACCAGTAAGGCCAGCAGCAGATCCTACATTGAGCAGTTCTCC.

With regard to this clonotype: This may stem from a read error, because a much larger clone lies one nucleotide away. The chain uses TRBV7-9 and TRBJ2-1, with 7 bases fitting TRBD1. This CDR3 has 13 amino acids. With V trimmed by 4 bases and J by 8 bases, 5 bases remained unmatched. Germline V gives CDR1 SEHNR, CDR2 FQNEAQ (reference sequence). The CDR3 is CASSYRQGDEQFF. The CDR3 DNA follows: TGTGCCAGCAGCTACAGACAGGGAGATGAGCAGTTCTTC.

The rearrangement joins TRBV5-6 to TRBJ1-4; possibly TRBD1 for D (6 bases). Germline V gene lookup returns CDR1 SGHDT and CDR2 YYEEEE. The CDR3 totals 14 residues. V was clipped by 5 bases and J by 8 bases, with 16 bases between them. CDR3 sequence (DNA): TGTGCCAGCAGGCTGGGGGCAAGCAGCGAAAAACTGTTTTTT. Its translation is CASRLGASSEKLFF. Full variable domain (missing parts from reference TRBV5-6 and TRBJ1-4): DAGVTQSPTHLIKTRGQQVTLRCSPKSGHDTVSWYQQALGQGPQFIFQYYEEEERQRGNFPDRFSGHQFPNYSSELNVNALLLGDSALYLCASRLGASSEKLFFGSGTQLSVL.

A remark on this clonotype: An end of the junction differs from the germline gene, which may be a read error. The chain is built from TRBV6-2 or TRBV6-3 and TRBJ2-2; 10 bases line up with TRBD2. The CDR3 spans 17 residues. CDR1 is MNHEY and CDR2 is SVGEGT in the germline V gene. The CDR3 region is CASSTGTSEVNTGGLFF. CDR3 nucleotide sequence: TGTGCCAGCAGTACGGGGACTAGCGAGGTGAACACCGGGGGGCTGTTTTTT.

The V gene is TRBV20-1, the J gene TRBJ2-7, with 10 bases fitting TRBD2. The CDR3 has 14 amino acids. V was clipped by 7 bases and J by 2 bases; unmatched bases: 8. Per germline, CDR1 DFQATT and CDR2 SNEGSKA (reference sequence). CDR3 nucleotides: TGCAGTGTTCGGACTAGCGGAATAGCCTACGAGCAGTACTTC. Protein: CSVRTSGIAYEQYF.

As regards this clonotype: Given the absence of the conserved phenylalanine or tryptophan at the CDR3 end, a read error is likely. The genes are TRBV6-5 and TRBJ2-1, with TRBD1 as a possible D gene (5 bases). CDR1 and CDR2 (germline): MNHEY, SVGAGI. Trimming removed 6 bases from V and 7 bases from J, with 16 bases in between. The CDR3 sequence is 14 residues long. The chain's CDR3 is CASRYSPGMNEQFL. The DNA for the CDR3 is TGTGCCAGCAGGTACAGCCCAGGGATGAATGAGCAGTTCTTA.

Comments on this clonotype: At one of its ends the junction is not consistent with the germline gene, which may arise from a read error. The CDR3 DNA follows: TGCGCCAACAGCCAACTCCTCAATCAGCCCCAGCATTTT. Amino acid sequence: CANSQLLNQPQHF. The chain uses TRBV4-3 and TRBJ1-5; D not resolved. Per germline, CDR1 LGHNA and CDR2 YSLEER. CDR3 length: 13 amino acids.

Within the sample, this clonotype is medium-sized. The rearrangement joins TRBV12-3 or TRBV12-4 to TRBJ2-1, with D tentatively TRBD1 (5 bases). CDR3 length: 13 residues. Trimming cost V 6 bases and J 7 bases, with 13 bases left between them. As DNA, the CDR3 is TGTGCCAGCAGGGTGGCAGGGTATAATGAGCAGTTCTTC. Translating gives CASRVAGYNEQFF.